A selection of T cell receptor beta chains follows, all from one sample in a study of CD8+ T cells in alopecia areata. Some clones are missing from TCRdb's copy, which holds only in-frame ones; the method was immunoSEQ multiplex PCR. This sample has 200,000 to 250,000 clones, with roughly 66% found just once. The sample in question was CD4+ T cells sorted from blood, obtained around week 42, from a patient treated with tofacitinib. The receptors originated from a human donor with alopecia areata. CDR3s include the opening cysteine and the closing phenylalanine or tryptophan. A D gene is named only where the DNA matches it firmly. Size is omitted from some rows. Given values are once, few, many or a class for expanded clones.

D: .; J: TRBJ2-1; V: TRBV18; size: few; CDR3: CASSPGGHQFF; DNA: TGTGCCAGCTCACCCGGGGGCCATCAGTTCTTC
D: .; J: TRBJ2-1; V: TRBV30; size: .; CDR3: CAWIRAPSYNEQFF; DNA: TGTGCCTGGATTAGGGCCCCTTCCTACAATGAGCAGTTCTTC
D: TRBD1; J: TRBJ1-2; V: TRBV10-3; size: .; CDR3: CATRWQGGDGYTF; DNA: TGTGCCACCAGGTGGCAAGGGGGCGACGGCTACACCTTC
D: .; J: TRBJ2-7; V: TRBV10-3; size: few; CDR3: CAISVNREYEQYF; DNA: TGTGCCATCAGTGTGAACAGGGAATACGAGCAGTACTTC
D: TRBD2; J: TRBJ2-3; V: TRBV10-3; size: .; CDR3: CAIGTSGSTDTQYF; DNA: TGTGCCATTGGGACTAGCGGCTCCACAGATACGCAGTATTTT
D: TRBD2; J: TRBJ2-3; V: TRBV7-2; size: once; CDR3: CASSLTSGVRTDTQYF; DNA: TGTGCCAGCAGCTTAACTAGCGGGGTGCGCACAGATACGCAGTATTTT
D: .; J: TRBJ2-7; V: TRBV5-1; size: .; CDR3: CASSQTGTTKEQYF; DNA: TGCGCCAGCAGCCAGACAGGGACTACGAAGGAGCAGTACTTC
D: TRBD1; J: TRBJ2-7; V: TRBV10-2; size: once; CDR3: CASSERTGYFEQYF; DNA: TGCGCCAGCAGTGAGAGGACAGGGTATTTCGAGCAGTACTTC
D: .; J: TRBJ2-4; V: TRBV29-1; size: .; CDR3: CSAQRDSNIQYF; DNA: TGCAGCGCCCAACGGGACTCAAACATTCAGTACTTC
D: .; J: TRBJ1-2; V: TRBV25-1; size: .; CDR3: CASSEGNRQYGYTF; DNA: TGTGCCAGCAGTGAAGGCAACAGACAATATGGCTACACCTTC
D: .; J: TRBJ2-7; V: TRBV5-1; size: .; CDR3: CASSLASPAFYEQYF; DNA: TGCGCCAGCAGCTTAGCCTCCCCGGCCTTCTACGAGCAGTACTTC
D: TRBD2; J: TRBJ2-1; V: TRBV19; size: .; CDR3: CASRKETGTTNEQFF; DNA: TGTGCCAGTAGGAAGGAGACCGGGACTACCAATGAGCAGTTCTTC
D: .; J: TRBJ1-2; V: TRBV9; size: few; CDR3: CASSRGYGYTF; DNA: TGTGCCAGCAGTAGGGGCTATGGCTACACCTTC
D: .; J: TRBJ2-7; V: TRBV29-1; size: .; CDR3: CSVRVRHEQYF; DNA: TGCAGCGTCAGGGTTCGCCACGAGCAGTACTTC
D: .; J: TRBJ1-5; V: TRBV28; size: .; CDR3: CASSFGGSQPQHF; DNA: TGTGCCAGCAGTTTCGGGGGGAGTCAGCCCCAGCATTTT
D: .; J: TRBJ1-1; V: TRBV5-1; size: .; CDR3: CASSKGGSEAFF; DNA: TGCGCCAGCTCGAAAGGGGGGTCTGAAGCTTTCTTT
D: .; J: TRBJ2-2; V: TRBV29-1; size: few; CDR3: CSVGLPGGELFF; DNA: TGCAGCGTTGGTTTACCCGGCGGGGAGCTGTTTTTT
D: .; J: TRBJ2-5; V: TRBV29-1; size: .; CDR3: CSVGGATQYF; DNA: TGCAGCGTTGGGGGGGCGACCCAGTACTTC
D: .; J: TRBJ2-1; V: TRBV4-3; size: .; CDR3: CASSQDLRYNEQFF; DNA: TGCGCCAGCAGCCAAGATCTAAGGTACAATGAGCAGTTCTTC
D: .; J: TRBJ2-6; V: TRBV30; size: .; CDR3: CAWRGSRLYSGANVLTF; DNA: TGTGCCTGGAGAGGAAGCAGGCTGTACTCTGGGGCCAACGTCCTGACTTTC
D: .; J: TRBJ1-6; V: TRBV5-1; size: few; CDR3: CASRRGVDSPLHF; DNA: TGCGCCAGCAGACGAGGGGTGGACTCACCCCTCCACTTT
D: .; J: TRBJ2-2; V: TRBV15; size: .; CDR3: CATRSSMRPGELFF; DNA: TGTGCCACCAGAAGCTCCATGAGGCCTGGGGAGCTGTTTTTT
D: TRBD1; J: TRBJ1-1; V: TRBV29-1; size: .; CDR3: CSVDGTGSTNTEAFF; DNA: TGCAGCGTTGATGGGACAGGGAGTACGAACACTGAAGCTTTCTTT
D: .; J: TRBJ1-5; V: TRBV2; size: .; CDR3: CASSVVEGQPQHF; DNA: TGTGCCAGCAGTGTTGTCGAGGGGCAGCCCCAGCATTTT
D: TRBD2; J: TRBJ2-7; V: TRBV28; size: .; CDR3: CASSLYTSGYEQYF; DNA: TGTGCCAGCAGTTTATATACTAGCGGCTACGAGCAGTACTTC
D: TRBD1; J: TRBJ2-6; V: TRBV30; size: .; CDR3: CAWSEGQGASDVLTF; DNA: TGTGCCTGGAGTGAAGGACAGGGGGCTTCTGACGTCCTGACTTTC
D: TRBD2; J: TRBJ2-1; V: TRBV29-1; size: few; CDR3: CSVGTRMNNEQFF; DNA: TGCAGCGTCGGGACTAGAATGAACAATGAGCAGTTCTTC
D: .; J: TRBJ2-2; V: TRBV2; size: many; CDR3: CASSVGTGELFF; DNA: TGTGCCAGCAGTGTGGGGACCGGGGAGCTGTTTTTT
D: .; J: TRBJ2-2; V: TRBV7-3; size: .; CDR3: CASSPDRSSATGELFF; DNA: TGTGCCAGCAGCCCTGACAGGTCCTCAGCGACCGGGGAGCTGTTTTTT
D: TRBD1; J: TRBJ1-5; V: TRBV6-6; size: few; CDR3: CASSRIGTENYQPQHF; DNA: TGTGCCAGCAGTAGAATCGGGACAGAGAATTATCAGCCCCAGCATTTT
D: .; J: TRBJ1-6; V: TRBV6-6; size: once; CDR3: CASSTTPPLHF; DNA: TGTGCCAGCAGTACGACCCCACCCCTCCACTTT
D: .; J: TRBJ2-1; V: TRBV6-5; size: few; CDR3: CASSRTVYNEQFF; DNA: TGTGCCAGCAGCAGGACAGTTTACAATGAGCAGTTCTTC
D: .; J: TRBJ1-4; V: TRBV7-2; size: .; CDR3: CASSPDLATNEKLFF; DNA: TGTGCCAGCAGCCCTGACCTAGCAACTAATGAAAAACTGTTTTTT
D: TRBD1; J: TRBJ2-7; V: TRBV5-6; size: few; CDR3: CASSEAGGSYEQYF; DNA: TGTGCCAGCAGCGAAGCAGGGGGCTCCTACGAGCAGTACTTC
D: .; J: TRBJ2-6; V: TRBV30; size: .; CDR3: CASRRGAGANVLTF; DNA: TGTGCGTCCCGGCGGGGTGCTGGGGCCAACGTCCTGACTTTC
D: .; J: TRBJ1-1; V: TRBV27; size: .; CDR3: CASSLPGSTEAFF; DNA: TGTGCCAGCAGTTTACCGGGGAGCACTGAAGCTTTCTTT
D: .; J: TRBJ1-2; V: TRBV25-1; size: once; CDR3: CASSDPGQMYGYTF; DNA: TGTGCCAGCAGTGATCCGGGGCAGATGTATGGCTACACCTTC
D: .; J: TRBJ2-7; V: TRBV5-6; size: .; CDR3: CASSLAGGWGSYEQYF; DNA: TGTGCCAGCAGCTTGGCAGGAGGGTGGGGCTCCTACGAGCAGTACTTC
D: .; J: TRBJ1-2; V: TRBV19; size: .; CDR3: CASAGPYYGYTF; DNA: TGTGCCAGTGCGGGACCCTACTATGGCTACACCTTC
D: .; J: TRBJ2-5; V: TRBV6-5; size: few; CDR3: CASSYSIWDQETQYF; DNA: TGTGCCAGCAGTTACTCGATTTGGGACCAAGAGACCCAGTACTTC
D: TRBD1; J: TRBJ2-7; V: TRBV7-6; size: .; CDR3: CASSLNRGRGEQYF; DNA: TGTGCCAGCAGCTTAAACAGGGGACGAGGCGAGCAGTACTTC
D: .; J: TRBJ1-6; V: TRBV4-3; size: .; CDR3: CASSQRNSPLHF; DNA: TGCGCCAGCAGCCAACGTAATTCACCCCTCCACTTT
D: .; J: TRBJ1-2; V: TRBV30; size: .; CDR3: CAWDRQGRPYGYTF; DNA: TGTGCCTGGGACCGGCAGGGGCGTCCGTATGGCTACACCTTC
D: .; J: TRBJ1-1; V: TRBV30; size: .; CDR3: CAWNSGMNTEAFF; DNA: TGTGCCTGGAACTCGGGGATGAACACTGAAGCTTTCTTT
D: .; J: TRBJ2-7; V: TRBV6-5; size: .; CDR3: CASRLRRVSYEQYF; DNA: TGTGCCAGCAGACTCCGGAGGGTTTCCTACGAGCAGTACTTC
D: .; J: TRBJ2-3; V: TRBV11-2; size: .; CDR3: CASSLMGDTQYF; DNA: TGTGCCAGCAGCTTAATGGGAGATACGCAGTATTTT
D: .; J: TRBJ1-6; V: TRBV5-1; size: .; CDR3: CASSLESNFNNSPLHF; DNA: TGCGCCAGCAGCTTGGAGTCAAATTTTAATAATTCACCCCTCCACTTT
D: .; J: TRBJ2-3; V: TRBV4-3; size: few; CDR3: CASSQGQGSTDTQYF; DNA: TGCGCCAGCAGCCAAGGGCAGGGTAGCACAGATACGCAGTATTTT
D: .; J: TRBJ1-6; V: TRBV14; size: once; CDR3: CASSQVPNSPLHF; DNA: TGTGCCAGCAGCCAAGTGCCTAATTCACCCCTCCACTTT